A selection of T cell receptor beta chains follows, all from one sample in a study of blood T cell repertoires in COVID-19. Sequencing used immunoSEQ multiplex PCR; TCRdb keeps in-frame clones, though not all of them. Of roughly 250,000 clones listed, more than 75% were seen once; the top ten hold roughly 2%. Sequences were obtained from PBMCs or T cells enriched from blood (not recorded which). Source of these receptors: a woman in her 50s who had recovered from COVID-19. Each CDR3 is given with its conserved first and last residue. A D gene is named only where the DNA matches it firmly. Not all rows give a size; the values are once, few, many and, for expanded clones, a class.

V	size	D	CDR3
TRBV7-8	NA	NA	CASSSTGAGPLGYTF
TRBV28	few	NA	CASSLYQSNQPQHF
TRBV5-4	NA	NA	CASSSAGHSSPLHF
TRBV24-1	NA	TRBD2	CATAGLAGAYEQFF
TRBV29-1	once	NA	CSAQNRGGGSYEQYF
TRBV4-1	NA	NA	CASSQDSNRATYEQYF
TRBV10-3	once	NA	CAISHNDYEQYF
TRBV30	once	NA	CAWTPPERVEKLFF
TRBV9	NA	TRBD1	CASSTRQGGNTIYF
TRBV7-3	NA	NA	CASSLRAQIATNEKLFF
TRBV7-9	few	NA	CASSLKRQVGRGAGELFF
TRBV4-1	NA	TRBD1	CASRRTGSFGYTF
TRBV5-6	once	TRBD1	CASSGRQGADTQYF
TRBV5-6	NA	NA	CASSGNRVEWRRGLYGYTF
TRBV9	NA	TRBD2	CASSVGWGTSGRAGEQFF
TRBV7-2	NA	TRBD2	CASSTLRLAGAAEQYF
TRBV9	NA	TRBD2	CASSVDASGARDTQYF
TRBV6-6	NA	NA	CASSYAIGGGQPQHF
TRBV29-1	NA	TRBD1	CSGDRGTEAFF
TRBV2	few	NA	CASSGKGSTGELFF
TRBV7-9	NA	TRBD1	CASSKLGQASRAFF
TRBV7-3	once	TRBD2	CASSLAGGGRSGELFF
TRBV19	NA	NA	CASKVSARQLNQPQHF
TRBV18	NA	TRBD1	CASSPLDRANSPLHF
TRBV4-3	once	TRBD1	CASSQGARGRWTEAFF
TRBV27	once	TRBD1	CASGTGSGNTIYF
TRBV9	once	TRBD2	CASSALGLAGGDEQFF
TRBV3-1/TRBV3-2	NA	NA	CASSQGQGVADEQFF
TRBV4-1	NA	NA	CASSQATVPNTEAFF
TRBV19	NA	NA	CASSTRGSTEAFF
TRBV18	NA	NA	CASSPQGTEAFF
TRBV10-3	NA	TRBD1	CAISERDRGNSPLHF
TRBV11-1	NA	TRBD2	CASSPRTSGTTDTQYF
TRBV9	once	TRBD2	CASSEPPGLGNEGSYNEQFF
TRBV6-5	NA	TRBD1	CASSLTGTGNQPQHF
TRBV5-1	few	NA	CASSLAGRGSVYTF
TRBV30	NA	NA	CAWSLQGTQGRQYF
TRBV11-3	once	TRBD2	CASSSETSGMSYNEQFF
TRBV14	NA	TRBD2	CASSHTRGLAYNEQFF
TRBV18	NA	NA	CASSGATGGYNEQFF
TRBV4-3	NA	NA	CASSQDHAARIYGYTF
TRBV7-2	once	NA	CASSLTVDYGYTF
TRBV6-5	NA	TRBD1	CASSADRGFSYEQYF
TRBV7-8	NA	TRBD1	CASSRSLGTGGNSPLHF
TRBV7-2	NA	TRBD2	CASLGLARGGTGELFF